This TCR beta chain was sequenced in a study of blood T cell repertoires in COVID-19. Looking at the study overall: In each case, the material was cDNA or gDNA derived from T cells, B-cell-depleted T cells, or PBMCs.

As processed by the authors: For nucleated cells, counts were estimated from reference gene primer amplification. Generated by immunoSEQ multiplex PCR, the TCRdb table keeps only in-frame clones and is missing some. V, J and clone size are taken as reported in that table, and D and trimming were inferred from the DNA itself. Of fewer than 250,000 clones in the sample, roughly four fifths were seen once. This CDR3 is 15 amino acids long. V shed 3 bases and J 6 bases; nucleotides not matched to a gene: 7. CDR1 SGHNT and CDR2 YYREEE come from the germline V gene (reference sequence). The sequenced sample was peripheral blood. The rearrangement uses TRBV5-4 and TRBJ2-7, with 12 bases aligning to TRBD2. This sequence was found in a man aged 45-60 years with acute or convalescent COVID-19. Here the CDR3 reads CASSSTGLAGPEQYF. The CDR3 DNA sequence: TGTGCCAGCAGCTCGACCGGACTAGCGGGACCCGAGCAGTACTTC. The full variable domain, its missing parts supplied by reference TRBV5-4 and TRBJ2-7, is ETGVTQSPTHLIKTRGQQVTLRCSSQSGHNTVSWYQQALGQGPQFIFQYYREEENGRGNFPPRFSGLQFPNYSSELNVNALELDDSALYLCASSSTGLAGPEQYFGPGTRLTVT.